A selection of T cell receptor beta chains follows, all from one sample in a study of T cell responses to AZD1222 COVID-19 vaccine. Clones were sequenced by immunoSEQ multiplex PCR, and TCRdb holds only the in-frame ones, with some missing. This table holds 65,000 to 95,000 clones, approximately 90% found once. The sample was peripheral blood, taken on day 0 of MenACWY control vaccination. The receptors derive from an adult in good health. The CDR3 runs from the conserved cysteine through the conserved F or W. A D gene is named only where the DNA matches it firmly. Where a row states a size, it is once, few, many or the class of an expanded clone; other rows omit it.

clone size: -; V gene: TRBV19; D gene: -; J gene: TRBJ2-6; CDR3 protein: CASSIAGARANVLTF; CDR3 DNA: TGTGCCAGTAGTATAGCAGGGGCAAGGGCCAACGTCCTGACTTTC
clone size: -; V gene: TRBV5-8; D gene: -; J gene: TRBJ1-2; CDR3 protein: CASRLGTAPNYGYTF; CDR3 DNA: TGTGCCAGCAGACTCGGGACGGCGCCTAACTATGGCTACACCTTC
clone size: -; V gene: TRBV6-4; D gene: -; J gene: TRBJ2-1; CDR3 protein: CASSKASRRGESYNEQFF; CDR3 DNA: TGTGCCAGCAGCAAGGCCTCGCGTAGGGGGGAGTCCTACAATGAGCAGTTCTTC
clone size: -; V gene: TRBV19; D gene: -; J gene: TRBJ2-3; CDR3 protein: CATSDLPHTDTQYF; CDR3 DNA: TGTGCCACTAGTGACTTGCCGCACACAGATACGCAGTATTTT
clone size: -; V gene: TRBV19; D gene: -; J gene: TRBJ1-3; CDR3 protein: CASSLAPRDGRRNTIYF; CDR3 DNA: TGTGCCAGTAGTCTCGCCCCTAGGGACGGACGGCGAAACACCATATATTTT
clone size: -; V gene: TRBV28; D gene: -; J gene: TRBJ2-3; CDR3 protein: CASSLGMRLSTDTQYF; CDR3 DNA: TGTGCCAGCAGTTTAGGTATGCGGTTGTCCACAGATACGCAGTATTTT
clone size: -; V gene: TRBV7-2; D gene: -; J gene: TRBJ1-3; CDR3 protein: CASSPGWGTGNTIYF; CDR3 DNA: TGTGCCAGCAGCCCAGGGTGGGGGACCGGAAACACCATATATTTT
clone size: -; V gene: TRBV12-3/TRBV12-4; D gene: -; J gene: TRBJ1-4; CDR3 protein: CASSSGGRKLFF; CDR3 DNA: TGTGCCAGCAGTTCGGGCGGGAGAAAACTGTTTTTT
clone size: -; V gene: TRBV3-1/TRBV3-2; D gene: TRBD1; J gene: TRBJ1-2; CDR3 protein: CASSQGQGARLGPYGYTF; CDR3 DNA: TGTGCCAGCAGCCAAGGACAGGGGGCAAGGTTGGGGCCCTATGGCTACACCTTC
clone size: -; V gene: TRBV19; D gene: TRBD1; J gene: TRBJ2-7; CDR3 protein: CASSKGTGGTYEQYF; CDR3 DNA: TGTGCCAGTAGCAAAGGGACAGGGGGCACCTACGAGCAGTACTTC
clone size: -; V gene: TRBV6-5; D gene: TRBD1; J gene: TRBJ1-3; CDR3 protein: CASSPRTGEGNTIYF; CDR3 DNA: TGTGCCAGCAGTCCGCGGACAGGGGAGGGAAACACCATATATTTT
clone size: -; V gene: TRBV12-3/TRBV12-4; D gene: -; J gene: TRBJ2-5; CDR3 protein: CASSPPVLETQYF; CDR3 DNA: TGTGCCAGCAGTCCCCCGGTCCTCGAGACCCAGTACTTC
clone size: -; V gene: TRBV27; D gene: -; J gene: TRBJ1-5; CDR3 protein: CASSIRGNQPQHF; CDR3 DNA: TGTGCCAGCAGTATCAGGGGTAATCAGCCCCAGCATTTT
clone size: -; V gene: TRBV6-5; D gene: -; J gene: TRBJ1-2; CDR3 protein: CASNPSNRADYGYTF; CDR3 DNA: TGTGCCAGCAACCCCTCCAACAGGGCGGACTATGGCTACACCTTC
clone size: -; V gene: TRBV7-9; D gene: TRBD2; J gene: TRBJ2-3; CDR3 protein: CASSLIAGGITDTQYF; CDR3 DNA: TGTGCCAGCAGCTTAATAGCGGGAGGGATCACAGATACGCAGTATTTT
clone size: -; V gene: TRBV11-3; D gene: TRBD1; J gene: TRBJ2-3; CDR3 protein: CASSQGQGRGTDTQYF; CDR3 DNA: TGTGCCAGCAGCCAAGGACAGGGGAGAGGCACAGATACGCAGTATTTT
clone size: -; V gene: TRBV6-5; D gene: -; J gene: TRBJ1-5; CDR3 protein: CASSQRDLLGQPQHF; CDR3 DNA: TGTGCCAGCAGCCAAAGGGACCTCCTGGGGCAGCCCCAGCATTTT
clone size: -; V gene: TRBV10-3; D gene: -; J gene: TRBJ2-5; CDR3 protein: CAIREDNQETQYF; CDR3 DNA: TGTGCCATCAGAGAAGACAACCAAGAGACCCAGTACTTC
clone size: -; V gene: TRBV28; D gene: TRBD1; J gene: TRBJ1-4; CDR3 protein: CASSSGQGNEKLFF; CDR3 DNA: TGTGCCAGCAGTTCCGGACAGGGCAATGAAAAACTGTTTTTT
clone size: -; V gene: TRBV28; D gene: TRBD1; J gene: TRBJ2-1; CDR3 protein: CASSLSTGSSYNEQFF; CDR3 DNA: TGTGCCAGCAGTTTGTCGACAGGGAGCTCCTACAATGAGCAGTTCTTC
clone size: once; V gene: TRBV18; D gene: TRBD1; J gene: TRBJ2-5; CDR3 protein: CASSPRTGVQETQYF; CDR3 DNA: TGTGCCAGCTCACCAAGGACAGGGGTACAAGAGACCCAGTACTTC
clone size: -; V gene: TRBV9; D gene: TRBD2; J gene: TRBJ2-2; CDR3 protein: CASSATAGSGGAGELFF; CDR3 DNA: TGTGCCAGCAGCGCGACCGCGGGTAGCGGGGGGGCCGGGGAGCTGTTTTTT
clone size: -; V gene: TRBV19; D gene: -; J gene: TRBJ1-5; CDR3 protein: CASSLDNSNQPQHF; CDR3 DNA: TGTGCCAGTAGTCTGGACAATAGCAATCAGCCCCAGCATTTT
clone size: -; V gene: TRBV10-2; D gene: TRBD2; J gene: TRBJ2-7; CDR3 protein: CASSIGGAVYEQYF; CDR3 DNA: TGCGCCAGCAGTATCGGGGGGGCGGTGTACGAGCAGTACTTC
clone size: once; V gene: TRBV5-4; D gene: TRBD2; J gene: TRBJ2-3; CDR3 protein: CASSWGRLADTDTQYF; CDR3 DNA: TGTGCCAGCAGCTGGGGCCGACTAGCGGACACAGATACGCAGTATTTT
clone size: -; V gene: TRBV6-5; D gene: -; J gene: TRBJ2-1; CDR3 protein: CASSYTKTRNEQFF; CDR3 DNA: TGTGCCAGCAGTTACACTAAGACTAGGAATGAGCAGTTCTTC
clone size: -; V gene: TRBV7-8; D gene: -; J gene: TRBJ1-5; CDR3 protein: CASSRLPRTVNSNQPQHF; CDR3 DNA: TGTGCCAGCAGCCGATTACCTCGAACAGTGAATAGCAATCAGCCCCAGCATTTT
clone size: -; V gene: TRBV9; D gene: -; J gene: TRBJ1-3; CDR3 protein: CASSGSGSGNTIYF; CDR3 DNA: TGTGCCAGCAGCGGGTCAGGGTCTGGAAACACCATATATTTT
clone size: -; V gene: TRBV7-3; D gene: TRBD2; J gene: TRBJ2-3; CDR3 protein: CASSLTSGSADTQYF; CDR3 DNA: TGTGCCAGCAGCTTAACTAGCGGGAGCGCAGATACGCAGTATTTT
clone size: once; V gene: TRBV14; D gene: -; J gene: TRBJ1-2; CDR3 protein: CASSQVGWTYGYTF; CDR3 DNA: TGTGCCAGCAGCCAAGTGGGGTGGACCTATGGCTACACCTTC
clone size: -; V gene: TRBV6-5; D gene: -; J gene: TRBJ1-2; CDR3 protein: CASGVAGNRYGYTF; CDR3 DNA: TGTGCCAGCGGGGTGGCAGGGAATCGTTATGGCTACACCTTC
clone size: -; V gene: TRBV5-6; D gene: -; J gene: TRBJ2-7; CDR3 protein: CASSFQSDEQYF; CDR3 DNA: TGTGCCAGCAGCTTCCAGTCCGACGAGCAGTACTTC
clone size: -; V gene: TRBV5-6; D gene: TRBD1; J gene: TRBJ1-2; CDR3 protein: CASSLTGVGYTF; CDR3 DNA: TGTGCCAGCAGCCTGACAGGGGTCGGCTACACCTTC
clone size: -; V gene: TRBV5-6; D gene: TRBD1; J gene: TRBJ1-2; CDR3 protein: CASREGTGNGYTF; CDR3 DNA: TGTGCCAGCAGGGAAGGGACAGGGAATGGCTACACCTTC
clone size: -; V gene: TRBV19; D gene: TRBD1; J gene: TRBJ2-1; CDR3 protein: CASSMRGPYNEQFF; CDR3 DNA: TGTGCCAGTAGTATGAGGGGGCCCTACAATGAGCAGTTCTTC
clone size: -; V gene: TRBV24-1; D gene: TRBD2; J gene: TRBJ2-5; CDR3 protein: CATSDRTSSETQYF; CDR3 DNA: TGTGCCACCAGTGACAGGACTAGTTCAGAGACCCAGTACTTC
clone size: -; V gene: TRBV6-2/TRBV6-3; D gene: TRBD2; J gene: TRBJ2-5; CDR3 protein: CASSSRGAGGRETQYF; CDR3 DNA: TGTGCCAGCAGTTCCCGGGGGGCGGGGGGGCGTGAGACCCAGTACTTC
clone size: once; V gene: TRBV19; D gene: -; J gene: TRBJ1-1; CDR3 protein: CASSIRGTGRNTEAFF; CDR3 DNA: TGTGCCAGTAGTATAAGGGGGACCGGAAGAAACACTGAAGCTTTCTTT
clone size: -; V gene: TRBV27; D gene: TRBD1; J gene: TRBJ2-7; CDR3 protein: CASRRQGSYEQYF; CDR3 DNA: TGTGCCAGCAGGAGACAGGGGTCCTACGAGCAGTACTTC
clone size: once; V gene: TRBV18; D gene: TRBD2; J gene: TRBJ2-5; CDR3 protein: CASSPRRTSGQETQYF; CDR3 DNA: TGTGCCAGCTCACCTCGTAGGACTAGCGGCCAAGAGACCCAGTACTTC
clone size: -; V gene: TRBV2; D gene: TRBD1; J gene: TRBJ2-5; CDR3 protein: CASSRDRGRETQYF; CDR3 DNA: TGTGCCAGCAGTCGGGACAGGGGGCGAGAGACCCAGTACTTC
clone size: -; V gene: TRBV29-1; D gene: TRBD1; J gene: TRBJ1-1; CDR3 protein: CSGLGQGVGNTEAFF; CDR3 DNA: TGCAGCGGGTTGGGACAGGGGGTCGGGAACACTGAAGCTTTCTTT
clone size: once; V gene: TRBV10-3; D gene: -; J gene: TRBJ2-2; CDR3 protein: CAIGPPGTPNTGELFF; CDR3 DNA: TGTGCCATCGGACCCCCCGGGACTCCGAACACCGGGGAGCTGTTTTTT
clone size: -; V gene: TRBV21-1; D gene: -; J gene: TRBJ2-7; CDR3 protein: CASSRDRNPYEQYF; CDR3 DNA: TGTGCCAGCAGCCGGGACAGGAATCCCTACGAGCAGTACTTC
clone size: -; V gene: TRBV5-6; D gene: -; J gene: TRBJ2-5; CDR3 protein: CASSLVAAPQETQYF; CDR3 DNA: TGTGCCAGCAGCTTGGTGGCAGCACCGCAAGAGACCCAGTACTTC
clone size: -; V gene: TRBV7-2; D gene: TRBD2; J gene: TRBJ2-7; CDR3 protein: CASSLGLAGGLSYEQYF; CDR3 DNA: TGTGCCAGCAGCCTCGGACTAGCGGGAGGTCTCTCCTACGAGCAGTACTTC